This TCR beta chain is drawn from a study of metastatic and nonmetastatic thyroid tumors. Whole-study context: Samples came from malignant and benign thyroid patients, and repertoires were compared across blood and tumor or nodule tissue.

This clone showed up many times. The sample has other DNA sequences that encode this CDR3 too. TCRdb re-called the PCR reads via MiXCR. Of 20,000 to 25,000 clones listed, approximately 24% are singletons. Germline V gene lookup returns CDR1 SNHLY and CDR2 FYNNEI. V lost 0 bases and J lost 9; bases outside the gene matches: 4. The CDR3 has 15 residues. Before thyroid surgery, none of the patients had received any treatment. This sequence originates from a female donor with papillary thyroid cancer or a benign thyroid nodule (not recorded which). Some clones in this sample may be carry-over from other donors' samples. The sequenced sample was tumor tissue. The genes are TRBV2 and TRBJ2-1, with 11 bases that match TRBD2. As DNA, the CDR3 is TGTGCCAGCAGTGAAGCGGATAGCGGGAGGGCTGAGCAGTTCTTC. It specifies CASSEADSGRAEQFF. Full variable domain (remainder filled in from reference TRBV2 and TRBJ2-1): EPEVTQTPSHQVTQMGQEVILRCVPISNHLYFYWYRQILGQKVEFLVSFYNNEISEKSEIFDDQFSVERPDGSNFTLKIRSTKLEDSAMYFCASSEADSGRAEQFFGPGTRLTVL.